The T cell receptor (beta chain) described here comes from a study of cytomegalovirus exposure and HLA in healthy donors. Whole-study context: HLA-typed donors contributed approximately 86 million unique TCRs, which were held in an early data release. Study-wide points: A missense DCLRE1C variant was associated with V- and J-gene trimming of TCR beta chains in a later analysis, and an independent cohort replicated the association. A later analysis reported that several of the most significant clusters appeared to be linked to common viral pathogens, among them Epstein-Barr virus.

PCR was performed using 60 Vbeta and 13 Jbeta primers. The data were produced by immunoSEQ multiplex PCR, yet TCRdb's version contains in-frame clones alone and is incomplete. This table has some 130,000 clones, approximately 78% appearing once. Points on this clone: The antigen is unknown.

The CDR3 runs to 16 residues. Trimming left V 1 base short and J 0 bases short, with 9 bases between. Looked up from germline, CDR1 is SGHAT and CDR2 is FQDESV (reference sequence). The chain combines TRBV11-1 with TRBJ1-4; tentatively, D is TRBD1 (5 bases). The receptor was derived from a woman aged 45-65 years in good health and CMV-seropositive. Sequencing was done on a sample of PBMCs. DNA of the CDR3: TGTGCCAGCAGCTTAGAGGGGACTGCAACTAATGAAAAACTGTTTTTT. Its protein product is CASSLEGTATNEKLFF. The variable domain in full, completed from reference TRBV11-1 and TRBJ1-4, reads EAEVAQSPRYKITEKSQAVAFWCDPISGHATLYWYRQILGQGPELLVQFQDESVVDDSQLPKDRFSAERLKGVDSTLKIQPAELGDSAMYLCASSLEGTATNEKLFFGSGTQLSVL.